This TCR beta chain was profiled in a study of CD8 T cells in Susac syndrome (dated by TCRdb to about 2019). Context from the whole study: The study used repertoire sequencing to test whether antigen drove CD8+ T cell activation and differentiation in Susac syndrome. The clonality of the CD8+ T cell repertoire was compared across around twelve healthy donors, some 14 Susac syndrome patients and under 19 multiple sclerosis patients. Overall study results and their limits: The study acknowledged that relatively few individuals were included in the TCR sequencing and HLA analysis.

Sequences LNHDA (CDR1) and SQIVND (CDR2) are obtained from the germline V gene (reference sequence). The V end loses 5 bases and the J end loses 7 bases, and a stretch of 11 bases separates them. There are 13 amino acids in the CDR3, from cysteine to phenylalanine inclusive. Kept here is only the CDR3 DNA, which spans 39 bases and is read in frame from base 1. As for this clonotype: Its antigen remains undetermined. Nothing much larger sits one base from this clone, and base qualities are not available.

Peripheral blood CD8+ and CD4+ T cells from healthy donors, Susac syndrome patients and multiple sclerosis patients were profiled using high-throughput TCR beta sequencing. Multiple sclerosis controls were treatment-naive patients with stable or active relapsing-remitting disease fulfilling revised McDonald criteria. Bulk CD8+ and CD4+ T cells were purified magnetically by negative isolation, whereas CD8+ TEMRA cells were enriched by FACS. Blood was drawn into EDTA tubes, processed within 24 hours, and PBMCs were isolated by density gradient centrifugation. PBMCs intended for TCR sequencing were cryopreserved in liquid nitrogen and thawed later in a water bath at 37 degrees C. Purity of sorted or isolated CD4+, CD8+ and CD8+ TEMRA cells was at least 90%. RNA was extracted with the RNeasy kit and roughly 0.5 to 1 ug was reverse transcribed using random hexamers. TCR beta CDR3 regions were amplified with the immunoSEQ multiplex PCR assay covering 54 Vbeta and 13 Jbeta segments. To correct PCR amplification bias, a synthetic template baseline was used for both primer optimization and computational correction. The original methods were these. Reads were annotated to V, D and J genes according to IMGT and were analyzed with immunoSEQ Analyzer, with only productive sequences retained. To calculate clonality, Shannon entropy was normalized by log2 of the number of productive unique sequences and then subtracted from one. Public and private clones were assessed among the 100 most prevalent clones of each patient and control. Clones were defined as Susac-specific if absent from the healthy and MS cohorts, from approximately 1,100 published viral clones and from other ImmuneACCESS disease sequences. The public reads were run again by TCRdb, first through fastp at Q25 and then through MiXCR, and only productive beta chains were kept. Rows with a matching CDR3 protein are joined into one entry that keeps the most common DNA and genes. These V and J calls are TCRdb output, not the study's own analysis. Present in this sample are fewer than 250,000 distinct CDR3 sequences, more than 85% of which were seen just once. Jointly, the top ten make up 0.1% to 0.15% of the sample.

This chain joins TRBV19 to TRBJ2-2; the D gene is unclear. The TCR originated in a human donor with multiple sclerosis. Sequencing was carried out using CD8+ T cells from PBMCs. The CDR3 protein: CASSLGYNGELFF. The DNA sequence reads TGTGCCAGTAGTTTGGGGTATAACGGGGAGCTGTTTTTT.